This TCR beta chain was recorded in a study of post-analysis software for immune sequencing data. Notes on the study in general: Patients showed TRBV5-6, TRBV5-1 and TRBV20-1 among roughly 5 TRBV segments more frequent than in controls.

Germline V gene data show CDR1 as SGHVS and CDR2 as FQNEAQ. This CDR3 comprises 17 residues. Trimming removed 0 bases at V and 5 bases at J, with 17 bases between. Every TCR beta cDNA library bore unique molecular identifiers. Starting from roughly 1.1 to 9.2 million T cells, the study yielded about 490,000 cDNA molecules. TCRdb used MiXCR to reprocess the PCR reads, holding one entry per CDR3 protein. The data show 750,000 to 900,000 distinct CDR3 sequences, 35% to 55% seen once. In the case of this clonotype: Its antigen is currently unknown.

Sequenced: blood. The clonotype comes from a girl aged 5 to 17 with multiple sclerosis. V is TRBV7-8 and J is TRBJ2-1; the D gene is possibly TRBD1 (6 bases). CDR3 nucleotide sequence: TGTGCCAGCAGCTTAGCCGTTCCAGTAGGGGGAGACAATGAGCAGTTCTTC. Its translation: CASSLAVPVGGDNEQFF.